Listed below are T cell receptor beta chains from one sample, sequenced in a study of shared T cell receptors in the human thymus. TCRdb keeps only in-frame clones here, not all; method: immunoSEQ multiplex PCR. Altogether about 380,000 clones are present, 95% being singletons, with the ten largest covering approximately 0.02%. Sequences were obtained from thymocytes. Receptors were obtained from a human donor. Both conserved end residues are part of each CDR3. The D gene is left open where the match is weak. Clone size is given for some rows only: seen once, a few or many times, or a class if the clone is expanded.

clone_size	d_call	j_call	v_call	cdr3_nt	cdr3_aa
.	TRBD2	TRBJ2-3	TRBV19	TGTGCCAGTAGTATAGGAGAGCGGGAGACAGATACGCAGTATTTT	CASSIGERETDTQYF
.	.	TRBJ2-5	TRBV7-9	TGTGCCAGCAGCATCCGGGACACCCAAGAGACCCAGTACTTC	CASSIRDTQETQYF
.	.	TRBJ2-1	TRBV29-1	TGCAGCGTTGAACGCGGAAAGGAGCAGTTCTTC	CSVERGKEQFF
.	TRBD2	TRBJ2-3	TRBV27	TGTGCCAGCAGTTTTGGAGGACTAGCGGGAGATGCGCAGTATTTT	CASSFGGLAGDAQYF
.	TRBD1	TRBJ1-5	TRBV27	TGTGCCAGCAGTCGGACAGGGGATCAGCCCCAGCATTTT	CASSRTGDQPQHF
once	TRBD1	TRBJ1-4	TRBV4-3	TGCGCCAGCAGCCAAGATATTTCTAAGGGGACAGGGGGCAAAGTATACGAAAAACTGTTTTTT	CASSQDISKGTGGKVYEKLFF
once	.	TRBJ2-1	TRBV4-3	TGCGCCAGCAGCCAAGCTCAAGGGGCGGTAAGCTCCTACAATGAGCAGTTCTTC	CASSQAQGAVSSYNEQFF
.	.	TRBJ2-6	TRBV21-1	TGTGCCAGCAGCGAACAGGGGGCGTTAAGCTCTGGGGCCAACGTCCTGACTTTC	CASSEQGALSSGANVLTF
.	TRBD1	TRBJ2-7	TRBV5-5	TGTGCCAGCAGCTGGGACAGGGGGCCCTACGAGCAGTACTTC	CASSWDRGPYEQYF
.	TRBD2	TRBJ2-3	TRBV6-5	TGTGCCAGCAGTTACTTCACTAGCGGGAGGTTCGATACGCAGTATTTT	CASSYFTSGRFDTQYF
.	.	TRBJ2-2	TRBV11-3	TGTGCCAGCAGCCCCCGGACACTGACCGGGGAGCTGTTTTTT	CASSPRTLTGELFF
.	.	TRBJ2-2	TRBV19	TGTGCCAGTAGTATGGGACTTTACTTCTTCCAGGGGCGGCGAAACACCGGGGAGCTGTTTTTT	CASSMGLYFFQGRRNTGELFF
.	.	TRBJ2-7	TRBV28	TGTGCCAGCAGTTCTAACCGGGACCGGCAATTAGAATCGGCCTACGAGCAGTACTTC	CASSSNRDRQLESAYEQYF
.	TRBD2	TRBJ2-1	TRBV5-6	TGTGCCAGCAGCTCCGCACTAGCGGGATCGCTCAATGAGCAGTTCTTC	CASSSALAGSLNEQFF
.	.	TRBJ2-5	TRBV28	TGTGCCAGCATTACGGGGACGGGACAAGAGACCCAGTACTTC	CASITGTGQETQYF
.	.	TRBJ2-1	TRBV5-1	TGCGCCAGCTCAGGCGAGAGGACGCTAACCTACAATGAGCAGTTCTTC	CASSGERTLTYNEQFF
.	.	TRBJ2-3	TRBV5-6	TGTGCCAGCAGCTTGCTGAGACAGGGAGGCGTCACAGATACGCAGTATTTT	CASSLLRQGGVTDTQYF
.	.	TRBJ2-3	TRBV29-1	TGCAGCGTGTCAGGCAGGGTCACAGATACGCAGTATTTT	CSVSGRVTDTQYF
.	TRBD2	TRBJ2-5	TRBV6-1	TGTGCCAGCAGTGGAAGAAGGACTAGCAACTACAAGGAGACCCAGTACTTC	CASSGRRTSNYKETQYF
.	.	TRBJ2-5	TRBV15	TGTGCCACCCAACAGAACGGGGGCCTCCAAGAGACCCAGTACTTC	CATQQNGGLQETQYF
.	.	TRBJ1-2	TRBV27	TGTGCCAGCAGGGGGGAGACCGGGACGGTTTATGGCTACACCTTC	CASRGETGTVYGYTF
.	.	TRBJ2-1	TRBV6-1	TGTGCCAGCAGTGAAGATGCCGCAGGAGGGGAGCAGTTCTTC	CASSEDAAGGEQFF
.	.	TRBJ2-2	TRBV11-2	TGTGCCACCTGGACACCGAACACCGGGGAGCTGTTTTTT	CATWTPNTGELFF
.	TRBD2	TRBJ2-7	TRBV5-4	TGTGCCAGCAGCTTATCCCCCTTGCGGGAGGTGGGGGAGCAGTACTTC	CASSLSPLREVGEQYF
.	.	TRBJ2-1	TRBV7-3	TGTGCCAGCAGCTTGACAGGGAGGGTGGGGAATGAGCAGTTCTTC	CASSLTGRVGNEQFF
.	.	TRBJ2-7	TRBV6-6	TGTGCCAGCAGGGGACGTCTCGACGAGTGGCAGTACTTC	CASRGRLDEWQYF
.	TRBD1	TRBJ2-7	TRBV29-1	TGCAGCGTTGAAATGACAGGGGCCGGCGAGCAGTACTTC	CSVEMTGAGEQYF
.	TRBD2	TRBJ2-7	TRBV27	TGTGCCCCTCCAAGGTCTAGCGGGAGGCCCTACGAGCAGTACTTC	CAPPRSSGRPYEQYF
.	TRBD2	TRBJ2-3	TRBV5-4	TGTGCCAGCAGCTTGACTAGCGGCACAGATACGCAGTATTTT	CASSLTSGTDTQYF
.	.	TRBJ2-7	TRBV28	TGTGCCAGCAGCCTACCAAGGCCATACTACGAGCAGTACTTC	CASSLPRPYYEQYF
.	.	TRBJ1-5	TRBV27	TGTGCCAGCACTCTTTTCTCGGGCCATCATAGCAATCAGCCCCAGCATTTT	CASTLFSGHHSNQPQHF
once	.	TRBJ2-5	TRBV28	TGTGCCAGCGCCCGGCCTCAACGGGGAGAGACCCAGTACTTC	CASARPQRGETQYF
.	.	TRBJ1-1	TRBV5-1	TGCGCCAGCAGCTTGGGAGACTACCCTCGGGAGGGGGACACTGAAGCTTTCTTT	CASSLGDYPREGDTEAFF
.	TRBD1	TRBJ1-2	TRBV7-2	TGTGCCAGCAGCTCGACAGGGAACTATGGCTACACCTTC	CASSSTGNYGYTF
.	.	TRBJ2-7	TRBV9	TGTGCCAGCAGCGTAGGCGGTCGGACCTACGAGCAGTACTTC	CASSVGGRTYEQYF
.	TRBD1	TRBJ1-5	TRBV30	TGTGCCTGGAGTCGGGACAGGGACGTTCAGCCCCAGCATTTT	CAWSRDRDVQPQHF
.	.	TRBJ2-3	TRBV5-1	TGCGCCAGCAGCCAAGAATCTAGCACAGATACGCAGTATTTT	CASSQESSTDTQYF
.	.	TRBJ1-3	TRBV7-2	TGTGCCAGCAGCTCAAACAGGTTGTGGGGAAACACCATATATTTT	CASSSNRLWGNTIYF
few	.	TRBJ1-5	TRBV6-5	TGTGCCAGCCAAAGGGACAATACTCAGCCCCAGCATTTT	CASQRDNTQPQHF
.	TRBD1	TRBJ1-5	TRBV5-1	TGCGCCAGCAGCTCGACAGGGGAAGAACAGCCCCAGCATTTT	CASSSTGEEQPQHF
.	TRBD1	TRBJ1-4	TRBV4-2	TGTGCCAGCAGCCAAGCCCCAGGACAGGGTGTTGAAAAACTGTTTTTT	CASSQAPGQGVEKLFF
once	TRBD1	TRBJ1-1	TRBV6-6	TGTGCCAGCAGTCGACAGGGGCGGAGGAGTGGAAGAGCTTTCTTT	CASSRQGRRSGRAFF
once	.	TRBJ2-7	TRBV5-1	TGCGCCAGCAGCCGGCCCCCCTACGAGCAGTACTTC	CASSRPPYEQYF
once	TRBD2	TRBJ2-1	TRBV19	TGTGCCAGCAATAGATTAGCGGGAACCCCCCTCAATGAGCAGTTCTTC	CASNRLAGTPLNEQFF
.	TRBD2	TRBJ2-1	TRBV6-4	TGTGCCAGCAGTGACTTAAAGGTGCCGGGACTAGCGGCCTGGAATGAGCAGTTCTTC	CASSDLKVPGLAAWNEQFF